This TCR beta chain was documented in a study of T cells after yellow fever vaccination. The CDR3 spans 13 residues. Trimming stripped 7 bases from V and 9 bases from J, with 19 bases between. Germline lookup yields CDR1 DFQATT and CDR2 SNEGSKA (reference sequence). Via MiXCR, TCRdb re-called the 5' RACE reads, giving one row per CDR3 protein. The table shows a few hundred thousand distinct CDR3 sequences, with about 15% occurring only once. The genes are TRBV20-1 and TRBJ2-1; D assignment may be TRBD1 or TRBD2 (7 bases each). The sequencing used PBMCs, collected 5 days after the first yellow fever vaccination. This sequence was found in a man aged 18 to 29 who received the YFV17D yellow fever vaccine. The CDR3 is CSVRGRGGSEQFF. The CDR3 region has the DNA TGCAGTGTCAGGGGGAGGGGGGGGAGTGAGCAGTTCTTC.